These T cell receptor beta chains were read from a single sample in a study of early T cells in non-severe SARS-CoV-2 infection. TCRdb fed the 5' RACE reads into MiXCR, producing one record per CDR3 protein. This sample carries 20,000 to 25,000 distinct CDR3 sequences, 3% to 4.5% of them seen once, and the ten largest clones take roughly 6%. Sequencing used whole blood. Every receptor here comes from an adult who was a healthcare worker with PCR-confirmed SARS-CoV-2 infection or an uninfected control (not recorded which). CDR3s include the opening cysteine and the closing phenylalanine or tryptophan. The order of the fields is J gene, D gene, V gene, clone size, CDR3 protein, CDR3 DNA. The D gene is left open where the match is weak. A clone size is listed for some rows: how often the clone was seen (once, few, many), or a class if it is expanded.

>TRBJ2-5|TRBD2|TRBV10-1|many
CASSTSGAETQYF
TGCGCCAGCAGCACTAGCGGGGCAGAGACCCAGTACTTC
>TRBJ2-1|.|TRBV3-1|.
CASSLAAYNEQFF
TGTGCCAGCAGCCTAGCGGCCTACAATGAGCAGTTCTTC
>TRBJ1-1|.|TRBV7-9|many
CASNRDAGRAEAFF
TGTGCCAGCAACCGGGACGCCGGAAGGGCTGAAGCTTTCTTT
>TRBJ1-4|.|TRBV6-1|many
CASSEAQGPFNEKLFF
TGTGCCAGCAGTGAAGCGCAAGGGCCCTTTAATGAAAAACTGTTTTTT
>TRBJ2-2|TRBD1|TRBV7-7|many
CASRRGQGSNTGELFF
TGTGCTAGCAGGAGGGGACAGGGATCGAACACCGGGGAGCTGTTTTTT
>TRBJ2-1|TRBD2|TRBV28|many
CASSAERLAGASAYNEQFF
TGTGCCAGCAGTGCAGAAAGGTTAGCGGGAGCCAGTGCCTACAATGAGCAGTTCTTC
>TRBJ2-7|.|TRBV7-2|many
CASSLMSDAAYEQYF
TGTGCCAGCAGCTTAATGTCGGATGCCGCCTACGAGCAGTACTTC
>TRBJ2-1|TRBD2|TRBV29-1|.
CSVEELAGVDNEQFF
TGCAGCGTTGAAGAACTAGCGGGGGTGGACAATGAGCAGTTCTTC
>TRBJ1-1|.|TRBV5-1|many
CASSLGGAETEAFF
TGCGCCAGCAGCTTGGGAGGGGCGGAAACTGAAGCTTTCTTT
>TRBJ2-3|.|TRBV9|many
CASSPTPGIPDTQYF
TGTGCCAGCAGCCCTACCCCAGGCATCCCGGATACGCAGTATTTT
>TRBJ2-3|.|TRBV12-3/TRBV12-4|many
CASTLTGLSDTQYF
TGTGCCAGCACTTTAACAGGGTTATCAGATACGCAGTATTTT
>TRBJ2-3|.|TRBV7-9|medium-sized
CASSFLTDTQYF
TGTGCCAGCAGCTTTTTGACAGATACGCAGTATTTT
>TRBJ2-7|TRBD2|TRBV12-3/TRBV12-4|few
CASTLGGGGSYEQYF
TGTGCCAGCACTCTAGGCGGGGGAGGATCCTACGAGCAGTACTTC
>TRBJ1-2|TRBD1|TRBV3-1|many
CASSTGAYGYTF
TGTGCCAGCAGTACAGGGGCCTATGGCTACACCTTC
>TRBJ2-7|.|TRBV28|many
CASSPLSSAYEQYF
TGTGCCAGCAGTCCCCTCTCAAGTGCCTACGAGCAGTACTTC
>TRBJ2-3|TRBD2|TRBV20-1|few
CSATGRGDPRADTQYF
TGCAGTGCTACCGGTCGGGGGGACCCTCGGGCAGATACGCAGTATTTT
>TRBJ2-1|.|TRBV7-2|.
CASRMRRGLREQFF
TGTGCCAGCAGGATGAGGAGGGGCCTAAGGGAGCAGTTCTTC
>TRBJ2-1|.|TRBV6-5|medium-sized
CASTPDGQIDEQFF
TGTGCCAGCACCCCGGACGGGCAAATCGATGAGCAGTTCTTC
>TRBJ2-7|.|TRBV6-1|medium-sized
CASSEAWSPGSSYEQYF
TGTGCCAGCAGTGAAGCCTGGTCCCCGGGATCGTCCTACGAGCAGTACTTC
>TRBJ2-5|TRBD1|TRBV6-5|many
CASRRTGGVQQETQYF
TGTGCCAGCAGGCGTACAGGGGGCGTACAACAAGAGACCCAGTACTTC
>TRBJ2-7|TRBD1|TRBV4-3|many
CASSRTYSGDRGTARVGEQYF
TGCGCCAGCAGCCGCACTTATTCTGGGGACAGGGGGACGGCCCGAGTGGGAGAGCAGTACTTC
>TRBJ1-3|TRBD1|TRBV6-2/TRBV6-3|many
CASNRRDRALSGNTIYF
TGTGCCAGCAATCGCCGGGACAGGGCCCTCTCTGGAAACACCATATATTTT
>TRBJ1-2|TRBD1|TRBV7-9|many
CASSRDSPYGYTF
TGTGCCAGCAGCCGGGACAGTCCCTATGGCTACACCTTC
>TRBJ1-1|.|TRBV11-3|many
CASSLLPGDTEAFF
TGTGCCAGCAGCTTACTGCCAGGGGACACTGAAGCTTTCTTT
>TRBJ1-5|.|TRBV10-3|few
CAISPQGNQPQHF
TGTGCCATCAGTCCACAGGGTAATCAGCCCCAGCATTTT
>TRBJ2-2|.|TRBV19|.
CASSPQGGGATGELFF
TGTGCCAGTAGTCCTCAAGGTGGAGGGGCCACCGGGGAGCTGTTTTTT
>TRBJ1-1|.|TRBV20-1|many
CSAWGASGNTEAFF
TGCAGTGCTTGGGGCGCATCGGGGAACACTGAAGCTTTCTTT
>TRBJ2-6|TRBD1|TRBV7-2|many
CASSPRGQAGANVLTF
TGTGCCAGCAGCCCCAGGGGGCAGGCTGGGGCCAACGTCCTGACTTTC
>TRBJ1-1|.|TRBV12-3/TRBV12-4|many
CASSPGARGTEAFF
TGTGCCAGCAGTCCAGGGGCCCGCGGGACTGAAGCTTTCTTT
>TRBJ2-1|TRBD1|TRBV12-3/TRBV12-4|medium-sized
CASTPVGDRGNEQFF
TGTGCCAGCACCCCCGTCGGGGACAGGGGTAATGAGCAGTTCTTC
>TRBJ2-7|TRBD2|TRBV20-1|many
CSAAGTLAGVNEQYF
TGCAGTGCAGCCGGAACATTAGCGGGAGTCAACGAACAGTACTTC
>TRBJ1-5|.|TRBV7-6|many
CASSLAGDQPQHF
TGTGCCAGCAGCTTAGCGGGGGACCAGCCCCAGCATTTT
>TRBJ1-6|TRBD1|TRBV18|many
CASSRTGKDSPLHF
TGTGCCAGCTCACGGACAGGGAAGGATTCACCCCTCCACTTT
>TRBJ1-5|.|TRBV6-5|many
CASSYDGRQPQHF
TGTGCCAGCAGTTACGATGGCCGTCAGCCCCAGCATTTT
>TRBJ2-7|.|TRBV2|.
CASRAGITYEQYF
TGTGCCAGCAGGGCCGGGATCACCTACGAGCAGTACTTC
>TRBJ1-1|.|TRBV4-1|many
CASSQEGPRNTEAFF
TGCGCCAGCAGCCAAGAGGGACCGAGGAACACTGAAGCTTTCTTT
>TRBJ2-4|.|TRBV7-2|many
CASSATIAKNIQYF
TGTGCCAGCAGCGCAACTATAGCCAAAAACATTCAGTACTTC
>TRBJ2-3|.|TRBV6-1|many
CASSALFSSTDTQYF
TGTGCCAGCAGTGCGCTATTTTCTAGCACAGATACGCAGTATTTT
>TRBJ2-1|.|TRBV19|.
CASSRTATRDEQFF
TGTGCCAGTAGTAGGACAGCTACCCGGGATGAGCAGTTCTTC
>TRBJ2-3|TRBD2|TRBV6-4|many
CASSDRGGYDTQYF
TGTGCCAGCAGTGACCGGGGGGGGTATGATACGCAGTATTTT
>TRBJ2-3|TRBD2|TRBV7-6|many
CASSRAGTSGTDTQYF
TGTGCCAGCAGCCGAGCTGGGACTAGCGGAACAGATACGCAGTATTTT